The rows below give T cell receptor beta chains drawn from one sample of a study of shared clonotypes between healthy human individuals. Profiling relied on immunoSEQ multiplex PCR, and the TCRdb table lists in-frame clones only, not all of them. The sample consists of 2 million to 2.5 million clones, nearly 97% of them appearing once. Specimen: naive CD4+ T cells sorted from blood. These receptor sequences come from a man aged 18 to 29 in good health. Both conserved end residues are part of each CDR3. The D gene is left open where the match is weak. A row's size may be missing; if present it is once, few, many or a size class.

abundance: -
j_gene: TRBJ1-5
d_gene: -
v_gene: TRBV15
CDR3nt: TGTGCCACCAGCAGAGATCGGGCGGTTCAGCCCCAGCATTTT
CDR3aa: CATSRDRAVQPQHF

abundance: -
j_gene: TRBJ2-1
d_gene: TRBD2
v_gene: TRBV2
CDR3nt: TGTGCCAGCAGTCTACTAGCGGGGCTGTACAATGAGCAGTTCTTC
CDR3aa: CASSLLAGLYNEQFF

abundance: -
j_gene: TRBJ1-5
d_gene: -
v_gene: TRBV7-3
CDR3nt: TGTGCCAGCAGCTTAAAATACACCCGGAATCAGCCCCAGCATTTT
CDR3aa: CASSLKYTRNQPQHF

abundance: -
j_gene: TRBJ1-1
d_gene: -
v_gene: TRBV7-2
CDR3nt: TGTGCCAGCAGCTTATACGGACAGATGAACACTGAAGCTTTCTTT
CDR3aa: CASSLYGQMNTEAFF

abundance: once
j_gene: TRBJ2-1
d_gene: -
v_gene: TRBV7-9
CDR3nt: TGTGCCAGCAGCTTAGTGGAGTACAATGAGCAGTTCTTC
CDR3aa: CASSLVEYNEQFF

abundance: -
j_gene: TRBJ1-2
d_gene: -
v_gene: TRBV11-2
CDR3nt: TGTGCCAGCACCGCCGTCGAGTCCGGCTACACCTTC
CDR3aa: CASTAVESGYTF

abundance: -
j_gene: TRBJ2-7
d_gene: -
v_gene: TRBV18
CDR3nt: TGTGCCAGCTCCCTTGGTTCTCTCTACGAGCAGTACTTC
CDR3aa: CASSLGSLYEQYF

abundance: once
j_gene: TRBJ2-1
d_gene: -
v_gene: TRBV5-4
CDR3nt: TGTGCCAGCAGCTTGGCGGGGGAGACATACAATGAGCAGTTCTTC
CDR3aa: CASSLAGETYNEQFF

abundance: -
j_gene: TRBJ1-5
d_gene: -
v_gene: TRBV7-2
CDR3nt: TGTGCCAGCAGCTTGACAGGCTCGAGCAATCAGCCCCAGCATTTT
CDR3aa: CASSLTGSSNQPQHF

abundance: -
j_gene: TRBJ2-5
d_gene: TRBD2
v_gene: TRBV6-5
CDR3nt: TGTGCCAGCCAACTTCAGGGCGGGGGTTGGGAGACCCAGTACTTC
CDR3aa: CASQLQGGGWETQYF

abundance: -
j_gene: TRBJ2-7
d_gene: TRBD2
v_gene: TRBV27
CDR3nt: TGTGCCAGCAGTTTTAGTCTAGCGGGAGTCCAACAGTACTTC
CDR3aa: CASSFSLAGVQQYF

abundance: -
j_gene: TRBJ2-5
d_gene: -
v_gene: TRBV7-2
CDR3nt: TGTGCCAGCAGCTTACCAGGGCCCCTTAAAGACACCCAGTACTTC
CDR3aa: CASSLPGPLKDTQYF

abundance: -
j_gene: TRBJ1-4
d_gene: -
v_gene: TRBV2
CDR3nt: TGTGCCAGCGACAACAGCTTAACTAATGAAAAACTGTTTTTT
CDR3aa: CASDNSLTNEKLFF